Sequencing of this T cell receptor beta chain was carried out in a study of shared clonotypes between healthy human individuals (dated by TCRdb to 2019 to 2021). A note on the overall study: A few men and a couple of women, aged 18 to 49 years, made up the cohort. Per donor, three plates each were used for CD4 naive and CD4 memory, two for CD8 naive, and one for CD8 memory. To estimate repertoire size and how much clonotype sharing occurs between individuals, the study deeply sequenced the blood TCR repertoires of about five healthy adults. Libraries were prepared and TCR repertoires were sequenced by different laboratories using diverse techniques, in order to increase sequencing depth and limit assay-specific biases. Between about 0.85 and 8.9 billion PBMCs per donor were obtained by leukapheresis.

The CDR3 measures 11 amino acids from cysteine to phenylalanine. CDR3 DNA is the only sequence kept; it has 33 bases, read in frame from the first base. CDR1 is given as DFQATT and CDR2 as SNEGSKA, both from the germline V gene (reference sequence). Trimming removed 5 bases from V and 5 bases from J, leaving 10 bases between the germline ends. With respect to this clone: What this receptor recognizes is not known. One base away there is no much larger clone; base qualities are not given.

Donors were healthy HIV-negative adults with no recently reported acute infections or vaccinations. Only Caucasian adults living in Nashville, Tennessee, USA were represented among the donors. CD4+ T cells were enriched by magnetic negative selection, after which naive cells were positively selected on CD45RA and the negative fraction was taken as the memory subset. Blood was collected by leukapheresis, and PBMCs were isolated by Ficoll-Histopaque density gradient centrifugation and then cryopreserved in liquid nitrogen vapor phase. Analytical flow cytometry was used to check the purity and quantity of each magnetically sorted T cell population. Genomic DNA was isolated from every sorted fraction and measured by UV absorbance on a Nanodrop 2000c. Using the deep immunoSEQ assay, TCR CDR3 regions were amplified from genomic DNA by multiplex PCR. Genomic DNA extracted from each cell subset was distributed evenly over all wells of several immunoSEQ 96-well plates, and each plate served as one replicate. For sorted subsets, around 200 ng genomic DNA, equal to 30,000 or so T cell genomes, was loaded into each replicate PCR. Purified libraries were quantified with a Qubit 3.0 fluorometer, sized on a Bioanalyzer 2100, and re-quantified with the KAPA Library Quantification kit. Each immunoSEQ 96-well plate was sequenced on its own single-read 150-cycle Illumina NextSeq 550 flow cell. As for how the authors treated the data: Because only junctional sequences without quality scores were contained in the immunoSEQ output, filtering matching that applied to full-length reads could not be performed. Sequences were annotated with PyIR, a Python wrapper for IgBLAST v1.9, using IMGT germline references to assign V/J genes and CDR3. Reads were removed for weak V/J assignments (E-value above 1e-6), missing CDR3, stop codons, out-of-frame junctions, or ambiguous translated residues. V3J clonotypes were defined by identical inferred V gene, J gene, and CDR3 amino acid sequence. The percentage overlap between two repertoires was calculated by dividing the number of shared unique clonotypes by the size of the smaller repertoire. RTK rarefaction, the Chao1 estimator, and Recon v2.1 estimates of unobserved clonotypes were used to assess repertoire richness. For all TCRbeta clonotypes obtained by the gDNA method from a few donors, generation probabilities were computed with OLGA. Sourced from immuneACCESS, this table was stored by TCRdb with only in-frame sequences that have V and J called. A share of the clones is absent; for the studies checked, an unresolved V gene accounts for under half, and the remainder has no known explanation. The V and J calls and clone size were taken over from that table, and D and trimming were inferred from the DNA. For this sample the table gives more than 900,000 clones, of which 78% were detected only once. The ten largest make up roughly 0.61% of the sample.

Overall study outcomes, separate from this receptor: Pairwise subsampling indicated that sequencing depth was expected to affect the degree of clonotype sharing among donors. Higher generation probabilities were observed for clonotypes shared by all four sorted-subset donors than for non-shared clonotypes. Across four donors, roughly 5% of naive CD4, roughly 3.3% of naive CD8, under 2.5% of memory CD4, and over 0.35% of memory CD8 clonotypes were shared. The genetic and exposure-history diversity represented was limited by the small number of donors. Larger estimated clonotype richness was generally found for naive subsets than for memory subsets. Even with the large sequencing depth, rarefaction of the sorted-subset datasets indicated that sequencing was incomplete. Sampling was restricted to blood, and TCR repertoires in tissue are likely to differ from TCR repertoires in blood.

The receptor comes from a man in his late teens or twenties in good health. Some clones in this sample may be carry-over from other donors' samples. The chain links TRBV20-1 with TRBJ2-7; the D gene is possibly TRBD1, with 5 bases matching. The specimen sequenced was memory CD4+ T cells from PBMCs. Interpreted using the paper, the cell subset or site label stands for: CD45RA-negative fraction. This receptor carries the CDR3 CSAQGDDEQYF. The sequence in DNA is TGCAGTGCTCAGGGTGATGACGAGCAGTACTTC.